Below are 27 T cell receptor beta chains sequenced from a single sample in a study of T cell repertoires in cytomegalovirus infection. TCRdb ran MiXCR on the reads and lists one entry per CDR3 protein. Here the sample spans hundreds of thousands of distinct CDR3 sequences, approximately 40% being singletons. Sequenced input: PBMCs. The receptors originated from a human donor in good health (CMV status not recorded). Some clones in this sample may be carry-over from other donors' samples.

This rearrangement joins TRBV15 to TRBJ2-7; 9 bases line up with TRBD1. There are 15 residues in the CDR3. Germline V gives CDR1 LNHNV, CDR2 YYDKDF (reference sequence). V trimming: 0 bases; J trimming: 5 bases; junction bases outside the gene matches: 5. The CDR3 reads CATSRETGGFHEQYF. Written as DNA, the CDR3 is TGTGCCACCAGCAGAGAAACAGGGGGCTTCCACGAGCAGTACTTC.

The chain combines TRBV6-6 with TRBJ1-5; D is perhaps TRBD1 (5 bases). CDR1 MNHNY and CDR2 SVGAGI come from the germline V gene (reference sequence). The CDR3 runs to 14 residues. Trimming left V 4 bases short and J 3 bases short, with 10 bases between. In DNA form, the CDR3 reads TGTGCCAGCAGTTCATCTGGGACCAATCAGCCCCAGCATTTT. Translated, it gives CASSSSGTNQPQHF.

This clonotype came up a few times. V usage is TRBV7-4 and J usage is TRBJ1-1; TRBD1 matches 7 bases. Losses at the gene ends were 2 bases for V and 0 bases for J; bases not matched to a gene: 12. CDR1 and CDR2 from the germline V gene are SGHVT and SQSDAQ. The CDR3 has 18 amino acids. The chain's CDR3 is CASSLPRQGPDLNTEAFF. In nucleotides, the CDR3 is TGTGCCAGCAGCTTACCACGACAGGGACCTGATTTGAACACTGAAGCTTTCTTT. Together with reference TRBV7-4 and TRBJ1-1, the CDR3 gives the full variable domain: GAGVSQSPRYKVAKRGRDVALRCDSISGHVTLYWYRQTLGQGSEVLTYSQSDAQRDKSGRPSGRFSAERPERSVSTLKIQRTEQGDSAVYLCASSLPRQGPDLNTEAFFGQGTRLTVV.

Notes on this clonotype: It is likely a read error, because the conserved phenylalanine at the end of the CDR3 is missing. The DNA of the CDR3 is TGTGCCAGCAGCAACGACAGGGGTTGGGCCTACGAGCAGTACTTA. Encoded protein: CASSNDRGWAYEQYL. This chain links TRBV7-6 with TRBJ2-7, with TRBD1 identical over 8 bases. This CDR3 has 15 amino acids. With 5 bases clipped from V and 2 bases from J, the junction kept 8 bases outside the gene matches. Germline assignment: CDR1 SGHVS and CDR2 FNYEAQ.

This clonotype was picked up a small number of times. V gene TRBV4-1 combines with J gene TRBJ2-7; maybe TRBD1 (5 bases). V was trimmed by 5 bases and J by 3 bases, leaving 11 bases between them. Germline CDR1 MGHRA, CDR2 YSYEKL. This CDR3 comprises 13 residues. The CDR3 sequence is CASSDRQGYEQYF. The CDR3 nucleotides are TGCGCCAGCAGCGACCGCCAGGGCTACGAGCAGTACTTC.

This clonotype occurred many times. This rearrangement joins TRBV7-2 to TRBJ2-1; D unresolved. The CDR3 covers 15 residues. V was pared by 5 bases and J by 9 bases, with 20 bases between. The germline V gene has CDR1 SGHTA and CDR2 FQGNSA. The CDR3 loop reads CASSGPLQGRAEQFF. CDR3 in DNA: TGTGCCAGCAGCGGCCCCCTACAAGGCCGGGCTGAGCAGTTCTTC.

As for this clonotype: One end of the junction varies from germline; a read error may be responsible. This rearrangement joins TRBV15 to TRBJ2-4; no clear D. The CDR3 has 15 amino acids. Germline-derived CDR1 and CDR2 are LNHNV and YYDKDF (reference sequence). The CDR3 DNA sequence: TGTTCCACCAGCAGAGAAACCGTAATCAAAAACATTCAGTACTTC. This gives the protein CSTSRETVIKNIQYF. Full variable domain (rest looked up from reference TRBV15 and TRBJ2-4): DAMVIQNPRYQVTQFGKPVTLSCSQTLNHNVMYWYQQKSSQAPKLLFHYYDKDFNNEADTPDNFQSRRPNTSFCFLDIRSPGLGDTAMYLCSTSRETVIKNIQYFGAGTRLSVL.

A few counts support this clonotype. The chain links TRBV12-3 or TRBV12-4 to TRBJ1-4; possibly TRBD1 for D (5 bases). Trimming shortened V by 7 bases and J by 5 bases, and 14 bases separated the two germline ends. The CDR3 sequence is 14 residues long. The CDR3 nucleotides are TGTGCCAGCATCTCCGGGACCGAAAATGAAAAACTGTTTTTT. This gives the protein CASISGTENEKLFF.

In DNA, the CDR3 is TGTGCCAGCAGTTACTCGAGGGGGGGAGCTAATGAAAAACTGTTTTTT. It specifies CASSYSRGGANEKLFF. The chain combines TRBV6-5 with TRBJ1-4; perhaps TRBD1 as D (6 bases). The CDR3 is 16 residues long. Looked up from germline, CDR1 is MNHEY and CDR2 is SVGAGI. V was clipped by 0 bases and J by 3 bases, with 11 bases between them.

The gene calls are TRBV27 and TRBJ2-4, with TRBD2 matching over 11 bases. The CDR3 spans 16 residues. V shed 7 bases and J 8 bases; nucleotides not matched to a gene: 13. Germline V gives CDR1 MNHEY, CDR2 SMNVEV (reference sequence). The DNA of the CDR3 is TGTGCCAGCATCCCTAAAGTAGCGGGAGGGCCGTACATTCAGTACTTC. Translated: CASIPKVAGGPYIQYF.

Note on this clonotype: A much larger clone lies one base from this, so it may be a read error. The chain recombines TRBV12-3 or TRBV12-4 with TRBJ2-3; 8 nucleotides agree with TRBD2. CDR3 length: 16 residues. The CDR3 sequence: CASSFLGLVGTDAQYF. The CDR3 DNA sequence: TGTGCCAGCAGTTTTTTGGGACTAGTCGGCACAGATGCGCAGTATTTT.

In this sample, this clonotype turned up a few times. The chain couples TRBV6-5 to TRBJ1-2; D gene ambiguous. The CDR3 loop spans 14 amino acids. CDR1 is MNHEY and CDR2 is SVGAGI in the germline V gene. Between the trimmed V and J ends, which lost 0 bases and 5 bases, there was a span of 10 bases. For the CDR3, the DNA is TGTGCCAGCAGTTACTCCGCAGGCCCATATGGCTACACCTTC. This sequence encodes CASSYSAGPYGYTF.

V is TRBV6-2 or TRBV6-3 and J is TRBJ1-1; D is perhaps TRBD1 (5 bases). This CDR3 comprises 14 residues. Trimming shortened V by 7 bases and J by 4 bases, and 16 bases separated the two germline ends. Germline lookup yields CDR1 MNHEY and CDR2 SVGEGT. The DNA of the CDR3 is TGTGCCAGCAAAAAGGGGCCAGACCTCACTGAAGCTTTCTTT. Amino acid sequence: CASKKGPDLTEAFF.

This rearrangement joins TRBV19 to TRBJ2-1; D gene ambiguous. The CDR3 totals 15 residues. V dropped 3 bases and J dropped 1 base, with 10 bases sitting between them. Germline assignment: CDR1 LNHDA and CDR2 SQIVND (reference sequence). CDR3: CASSISRRSYNEQFF. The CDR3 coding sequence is TGTGCCAGTAGTATCAGTCGGCGGTCCTACAATGAGCAGTTCTTC.

DNA of the CDR3: TGCAGCGTTACCCGGGGGGACAGCGCCTATGGCTACACCTTC. It encodes CSVTRGDSAYGYTF. J is TRBJ1-2 and V is TRBV29-1; TRBD1 aligns across 7 bases. This CDR3 region has 14 residues. The germline V gene has CDR1 SQVTM and CDR2 ANQGSEA. V lost 5 bases, J lost 4 bases, and 10 bases stayed unmatched.

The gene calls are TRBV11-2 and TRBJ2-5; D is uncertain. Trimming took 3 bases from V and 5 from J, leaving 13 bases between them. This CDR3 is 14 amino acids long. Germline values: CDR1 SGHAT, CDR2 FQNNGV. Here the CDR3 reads CASSFLGPTETQYF. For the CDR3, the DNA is TGTGCCAGCAGCTTCCTGGGCCCGACGGAGACCCAGTACTTC. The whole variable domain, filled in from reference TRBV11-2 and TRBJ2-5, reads EAGVAQSPRYKIIEKRQSVAFWCNPISGHATLYWYQQILGQGPKLLIQFQNNGVVDDSQLPKDRFSAERLKGVDSTLKIQPAKLEDSAVYLCASSFLGPTETQYFGPGTRLLVL.

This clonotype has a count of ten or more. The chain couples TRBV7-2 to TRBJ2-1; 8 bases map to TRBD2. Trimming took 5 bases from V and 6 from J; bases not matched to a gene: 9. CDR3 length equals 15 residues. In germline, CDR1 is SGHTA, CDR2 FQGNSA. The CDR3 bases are TGTGCCAGCAGCGCAAAAAGGACTAGCTTCAATGAGCAGTTCTTC. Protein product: CASSAKRTSFNEQFF.

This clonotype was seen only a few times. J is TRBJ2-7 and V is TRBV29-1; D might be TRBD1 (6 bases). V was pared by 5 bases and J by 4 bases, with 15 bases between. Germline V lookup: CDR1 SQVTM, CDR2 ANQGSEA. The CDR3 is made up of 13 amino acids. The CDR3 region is CSVSMDSLYEQYF. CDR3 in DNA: TGCAGCGTTAGCATGGACAGCCTATACGAGCAGTACTTC.

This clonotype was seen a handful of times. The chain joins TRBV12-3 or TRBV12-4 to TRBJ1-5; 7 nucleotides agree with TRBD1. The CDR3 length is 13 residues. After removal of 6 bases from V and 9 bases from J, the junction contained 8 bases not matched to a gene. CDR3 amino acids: CASSLDRLRPQHF. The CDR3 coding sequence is TGTGCCAGCAGCTTGGACAGGTTACGGCCCCAGCATTTT.

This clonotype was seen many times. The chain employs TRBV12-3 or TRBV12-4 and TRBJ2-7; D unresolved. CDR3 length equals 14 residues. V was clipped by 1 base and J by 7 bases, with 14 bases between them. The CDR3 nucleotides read TGTGCCAGCAGTTTAGGCGGTTTCCGGCGGGAGCAGTACTTC. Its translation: CASSLGGFRREQYF.

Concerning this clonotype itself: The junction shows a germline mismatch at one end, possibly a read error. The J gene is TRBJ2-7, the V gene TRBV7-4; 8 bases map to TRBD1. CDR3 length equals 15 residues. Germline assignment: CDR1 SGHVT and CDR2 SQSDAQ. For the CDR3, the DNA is TGTGCCGGCAGCCCGGTGCTCAGGGGGCGGTACGAGCAGTACTTC. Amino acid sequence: CAGSPVLRGRYEQYF.

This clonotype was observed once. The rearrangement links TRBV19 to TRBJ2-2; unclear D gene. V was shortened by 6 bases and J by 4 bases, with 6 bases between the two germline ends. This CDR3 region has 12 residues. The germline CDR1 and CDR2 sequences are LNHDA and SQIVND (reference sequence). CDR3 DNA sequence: TGTGCCAGTAGAAGGAGCACCGGGGAGCTGTTTTTT. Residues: CASRRSTGELFF. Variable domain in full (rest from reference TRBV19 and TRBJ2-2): DGGITQSPKYLFRKEGQNVTLSCEQNLNHDAMYWYRQDPGQGLRLIYYSQIVNDFQKGDIAEGYSVSREKKESFPLTVTSAQKNPTAFYLCASRRSTGELFFGEGSRLTVL.

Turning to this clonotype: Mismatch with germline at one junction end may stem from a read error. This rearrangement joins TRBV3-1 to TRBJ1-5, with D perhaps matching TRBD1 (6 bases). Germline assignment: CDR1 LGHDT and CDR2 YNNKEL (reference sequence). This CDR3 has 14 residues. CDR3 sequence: CASSQENRAQPHHF. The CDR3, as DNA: TGTGCCAGCAGCCAAGAAAACAGGGCTCAGCCCCATCATTTT.

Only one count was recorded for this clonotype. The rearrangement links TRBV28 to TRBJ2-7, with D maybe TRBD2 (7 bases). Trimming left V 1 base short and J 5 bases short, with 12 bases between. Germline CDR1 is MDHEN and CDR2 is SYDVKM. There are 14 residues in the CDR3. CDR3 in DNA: TGTGCCAGCAGTTTATCCGGGGGGCGAAACGAGCAGTACTTC. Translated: CASSLSGGRNEQYF.

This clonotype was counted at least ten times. The CDR3 sequence is CASSLQDRGLAGGLSYEQYF. The CDR3 DNA is TGTGCCAGCAGCCTTCAGGACAGGGGTCTAGCGGGAGGTTTGTCCTACGAGCAGTACTTC. This sequence joins TRBV7-2 and TRBJ2-7, with 11 positions matching TRBD2. The CDR3 runs 20 residues. Germline V lookup: CDR1 SGHTA, CDR2 FQGNSA. The ends lost 5 bases at V and 1 base at J; junction bases unmatched: 19. Full variable domain (missing parts from reference TRBV7-2 and TRBJ2-7): GAGVSQSPSNKVTEKGKDVELRCDPISGHTALYWYRQSLGQGLEFLIYFQGNSAPDKSGLPSDRFSAERTGGSVSTLTIQRTQQEDSAVYLCASSLQDRGLAGGLSYEQYFGPGTRLTVT.

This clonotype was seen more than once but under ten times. CDR3 in DNA: TGTGCCAGCAGCCAAGCCCCAGGGATCACAGATACGCAGTATTTT. Protein product: CASSQAPGITDTQYF. V and J are TRBV6-1 and TRBJ2-3, with D perhaps matching TRBD1 (5 bases). V was clipped by 6 bases and J by 2 bases, with 15 bases between them. The germline V gene has CDR1 MNHNS and CDR2 SASEGT. The CDR3 length is 15 residues.

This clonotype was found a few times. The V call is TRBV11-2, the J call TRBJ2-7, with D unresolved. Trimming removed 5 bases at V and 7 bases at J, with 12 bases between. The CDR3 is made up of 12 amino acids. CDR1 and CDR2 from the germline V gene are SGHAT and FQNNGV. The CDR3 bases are TGTGCCAGCAGCCCGAGGAGCTATGAGCAGTACTTC. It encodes CASSPRSYEQYF. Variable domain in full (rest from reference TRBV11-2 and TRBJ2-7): EAGVAQSPRYKIIEKRQSVAFWCNPISGHATLYWYQQILGQGPKLLIQFQNNGVVDDSQLPKDRFSAERLKGVDSTLKIQPAKLEDSAVYLCASSPRSYEQYFGPGTRLTVT.